This T cell receptor beta chain was documented in a study of cytomegalovirus exposure and HLA in healthy donors. Per the germline V gene, CDR1 is LGHNA and CDR2 is YSLEER. V was shortened by 0 bases and J by 1 base, with 9 bases between the two germline ends. The CDR3 totals 16 residues. About this clone: Its cognate antigen is unknown.

Study-level results: According to a later analysis, TCR clusters from the first cohort tended to co-occur in the 110 or so validation repertoires. Reports indicated that the classifier achieved high specificity and sensitivity in diagnosing cytomegalovirus status.

This table comes from immunoSEQ multiplex PCR, and its TCRdb copy is limited to in-frame clones, with some not included. The sample records under 350,000 clones, 65% to 90% being singletons. The gene calls are TRBV4-3 and TRBJ2-2; possibly TRBD1 for D (5 bases). This clonotype was sampled from a woman between 18 and 29 years old in good health and CMV-seronegative. Sequenced sample: PBMCs. The CDR3 is CASSQDRRGNTGELFF. CDR3 in DNA: TGCGCCAGCAGCCAAGATCGAAGGGGGAACACCGGGGAGCTGTTTTTT.